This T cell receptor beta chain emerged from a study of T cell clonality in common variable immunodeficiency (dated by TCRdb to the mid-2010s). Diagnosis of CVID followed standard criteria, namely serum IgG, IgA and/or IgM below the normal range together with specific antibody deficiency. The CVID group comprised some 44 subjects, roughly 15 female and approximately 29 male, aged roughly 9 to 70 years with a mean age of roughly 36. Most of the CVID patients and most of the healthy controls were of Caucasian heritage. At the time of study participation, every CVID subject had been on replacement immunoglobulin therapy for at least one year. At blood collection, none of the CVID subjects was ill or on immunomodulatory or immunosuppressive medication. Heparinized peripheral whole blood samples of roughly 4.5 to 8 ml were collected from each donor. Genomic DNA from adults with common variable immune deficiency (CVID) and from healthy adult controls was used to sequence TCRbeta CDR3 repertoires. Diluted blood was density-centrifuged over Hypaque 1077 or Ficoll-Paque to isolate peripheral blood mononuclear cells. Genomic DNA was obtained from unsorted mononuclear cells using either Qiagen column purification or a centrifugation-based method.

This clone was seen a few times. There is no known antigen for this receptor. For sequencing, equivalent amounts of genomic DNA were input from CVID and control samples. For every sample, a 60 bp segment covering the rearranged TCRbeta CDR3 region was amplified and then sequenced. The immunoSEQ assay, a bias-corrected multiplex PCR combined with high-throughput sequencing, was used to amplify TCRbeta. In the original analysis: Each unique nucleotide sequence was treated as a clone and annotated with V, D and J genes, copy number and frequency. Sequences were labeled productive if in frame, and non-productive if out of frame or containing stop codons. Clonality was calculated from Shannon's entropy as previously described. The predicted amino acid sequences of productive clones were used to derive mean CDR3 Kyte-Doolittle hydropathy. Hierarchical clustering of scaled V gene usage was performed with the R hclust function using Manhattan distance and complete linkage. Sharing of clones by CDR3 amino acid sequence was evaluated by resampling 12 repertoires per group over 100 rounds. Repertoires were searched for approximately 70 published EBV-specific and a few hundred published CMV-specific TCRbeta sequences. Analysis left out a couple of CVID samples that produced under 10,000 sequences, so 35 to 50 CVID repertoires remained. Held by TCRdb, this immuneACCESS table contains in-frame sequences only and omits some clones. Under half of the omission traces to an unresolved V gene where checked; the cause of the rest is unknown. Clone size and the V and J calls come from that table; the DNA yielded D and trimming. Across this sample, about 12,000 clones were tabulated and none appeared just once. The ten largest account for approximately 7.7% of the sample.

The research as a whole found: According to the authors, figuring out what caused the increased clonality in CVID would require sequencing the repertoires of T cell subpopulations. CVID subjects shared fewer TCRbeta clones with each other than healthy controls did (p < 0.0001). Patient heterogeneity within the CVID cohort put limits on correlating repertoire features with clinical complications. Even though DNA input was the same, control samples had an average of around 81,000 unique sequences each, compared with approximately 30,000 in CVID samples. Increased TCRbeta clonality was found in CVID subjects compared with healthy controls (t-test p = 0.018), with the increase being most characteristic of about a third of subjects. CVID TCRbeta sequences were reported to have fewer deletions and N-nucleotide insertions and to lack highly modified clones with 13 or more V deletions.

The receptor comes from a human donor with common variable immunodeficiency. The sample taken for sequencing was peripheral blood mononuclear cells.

The CDR3 bases that were read are TGTGCCTGGAGTGTAGGCAGGGACGAG. It translates as CAWSVGRDE. The full CDR3 sequence reads CAWSVGRDEQYF. In this chain, TRBV30 is recombined with TRBJ2-7, and the D gene may be TRBD1, 5 bases matching. The read stops 3 residues short of the end of the CDR3; the missing end is completed from the germline J gene. Relative to germline, V is 0 bases shorter and J is 5 bases shorter, with 8 bases between their ends. CDR1 and CDR2 (GTSNPN, SVGIG) derive from the germline V gene (reference sequence). Inclusive of the bounding cysteine and phenylalanine, the CDR3 is 12 residues long. The CDR3 was read in part: 27 bases, with the frame set at base 1.